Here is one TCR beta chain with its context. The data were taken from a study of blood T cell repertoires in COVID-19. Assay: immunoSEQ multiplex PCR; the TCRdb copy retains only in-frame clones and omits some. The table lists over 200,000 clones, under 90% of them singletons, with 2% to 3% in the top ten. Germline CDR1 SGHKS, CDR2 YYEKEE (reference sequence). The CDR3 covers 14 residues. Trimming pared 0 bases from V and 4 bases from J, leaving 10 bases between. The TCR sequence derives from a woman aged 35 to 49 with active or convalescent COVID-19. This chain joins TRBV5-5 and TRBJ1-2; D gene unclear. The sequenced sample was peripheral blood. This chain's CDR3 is CASSLGPEAYGYTF. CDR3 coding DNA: TGTGCCAGCAGCTTGGGCCCTGAAGCCTATGGCTACACCTTC.